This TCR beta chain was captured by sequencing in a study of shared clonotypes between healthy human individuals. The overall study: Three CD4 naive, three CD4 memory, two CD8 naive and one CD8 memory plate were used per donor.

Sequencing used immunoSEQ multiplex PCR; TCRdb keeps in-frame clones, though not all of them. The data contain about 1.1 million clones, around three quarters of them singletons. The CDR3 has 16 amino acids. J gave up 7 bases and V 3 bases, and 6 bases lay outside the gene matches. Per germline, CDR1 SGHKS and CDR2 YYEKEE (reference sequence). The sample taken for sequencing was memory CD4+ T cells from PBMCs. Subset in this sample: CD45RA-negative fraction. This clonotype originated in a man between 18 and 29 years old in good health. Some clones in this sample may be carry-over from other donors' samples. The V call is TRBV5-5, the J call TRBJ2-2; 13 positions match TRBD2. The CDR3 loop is CASSSWTSGRGGELFF. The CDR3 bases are TGTGCCAGCAGCTCCTGGACTAGCGGGAGAGGCGGGGAGCTGTTTTTT.